The 22 T cell receptor beta chains below were found in one sample sequenced in a study of blood T cell repertoires in COVID-19. Assay used: immunoSEQ multiplex PCR; TCRdb lists only in-frame clones, some missing. The sample lists under 20,000 clones; about 91% were seen once. Material for sequencing was peripheral blood. The receptors were gathered from a man aged 60 to 69 with active COVID-19.

This clone was counted a single time. The chain carries TRBV7-9 and TRBJ1-1, with D tentatively TRBD1 (6 bases). The V gene's germline CDR1 is SEHNR and CDR2 FQNEAQ (reference sequence). Trimming removed 4 bases at V and 0 bases at J, with 6 bases between. The CDR3 runs 13 residues. The CDR3 DNA is TGTGCCAGCAGCTGGGGGCTGAACACTGAAGCTTTCTTT. This sequence encodes CASSWGLNTEAFF. The full variable domain, in which reference TRBV7-9 and TRBJ1-1 provide the parts outside the CDR3, is DTGVSQNPRHKITKRGQNVTFRCDPISEHNRLYWYRQTLGQGPEFLTYFQNEAQLEKSRLLSDRFSAERPKGSFSTLEIQRTEQGDSAMYLCASSWGLNTEAFFGQGTRLTVV.

V and J are TRBV11-3 and TRBJ1-1, with no clear D. Trimming shortened V by 5 bases and J by 1 base, and 14 bases separated the two germline ends. The CDR3 is 15 amino acids. Germline values: CDR1 SGHNT, CDR2 YENEEA. The CDR3 DNA is TGTGCCAGCAGCCCGACGGAGGGTGAGAACACTGAAGCTTTCTTT. Its protein product is CASSPTEGENTEAFF.

This chain connects TRBV29-1 to TRBJ1-1, with 7 bases lining up with TRBD1. The CDR3 length is 12 residues. Germline CDR1 SQVTM, CDR2 ANQGSEA. Trimming removed 4 bases from V and 8 bases from J; junction bases left unmatched: 7. The CDR3 loop reads CSVVMGQIEAFF. CDR3 coding DNA: TGCAGCGTTGTGATGGGACAGATAGAAGCTTTCTTT.

The rearrangement uses TRBV19 and TRBJ1-2, with TRBD1 as a possible D gene (6 bases). Germline V gene data show CDR1 as LNHDA and CDR2 as SQIVND (reference sequence). V was shortened by 5 bases and J by 8 bases, with 15 bases between the two germline ends. The length of the CDR3 is 13 residues. In nucleotides, the CDR3 is TGTGCCAGTAGTCCGTCTCACAGGGACGGCTACACCTTC. This encodes CASSPSHRDGYTF. The entire variable domain, with the rest obtained from reference TRBV19 and TRBJ1-2, is as follows: DGGITQSPKYLFRKEGQNVTLSCEQNLNHDAMYWYRQDPGQGLRLIYYSQIVNDFQKGDIAEGYSVSREKKESFPLTVTSAQKNPTAFYLCASSPSHRDGYTFGSGTRLTVV.

This chain joins TRBV29-1 and TRBJ1-1, with D maybe TRBD1 (6 bases). V was clipped by 6 bases and J by 4 bases, with 9 bases between them. Per germline, CDR1 SQVTM and CDR2 ANQGSEA. The CDR3 is 11 residues long. CDR3 bases: TGCAGCGTCAGGGGTAGCACTGAAGCTTTCTTT. Translation: CSVRGSTEAFF.

The chain couples TRBV19 to TRBJ1-5; unclear D gene. The V end was cut by 1 base, the J end by 5 bases, with 6 bases between. Germline lookup yields CDR1 LNHDA and CDR2 SQIVND (reference sequence). The CDR3 runs to 13 residues. The CDR3 sequence is CASSIVGDQPQHF. The CDR3 DNA reads TGTGCCAGTAGTATAGTCGGGGATCAGCCCCAGCATTTT. Full variable domain (outside the CDR3, taken from reference TRBV19 and TRBJ1-5): DGGITQSPKYLFRKEGQNVTLSCEQNLNHDAMYWYRQDPGQGLRLIYYSQIVNDFQKGDIAEGYSVSREKKESFPLTVTSAQKNPTAFYLCASSIVGDQPQHFGDGTRLSIL.

V gene TRBV7-9 combines with J gene TRBJ1-5; 8 positions agree with TRBD1. J lost 3 bases, V lost 4 bases, and 5 bases had no gene match. The CDR3 length is 15 residues. Germline-derived CDR1 and CDR2 are SEHNR and FQNEAQ (reference sequence). The CDR3 DNA is TGTGCCAGCAGCTACGGACAGGGTGTCAATCAGCCCCAGCATTTT. It specifies CASSYGQGVNQPQHF. Together with reference TRBV7-9 and TRBJ1-5, the CDR3 gives the full variable domain: DTGVSQNPRHKITKRGQNVTFRCDPISEHNRLYWYRQTLGQGPEFLTYFQNEAQLEKSRLLSDRFSAERPKGSFSTLEIQRTEQGDSAMYLCASSYGQGVNQPQHFGDGTRLSIL.

This chain connects TRBV29-1 to TRBJ2-3, with 13 bases fitting TRBD2. With 1 base clipped from V and 4 bases from J, the junction kept 5 bases outside the gene matches. Germline values: CDR1 SQVTM, CDR2 ANQGSEA. The CDR3 spans 16 residues. The CDR3 nucleotides are TGCAGCGTTGAAGCTCAACTAGCGGGAGGGCCAGATACGCAGTATTTT. This codes for CSVEAQLAGGPDTQYF.

Worth noting for this clone: Other nucleotide sequences in the sample specify the same CDR3. The chain is built from TRBV9 and TRBJ1-1; no definite D call. The V gene lost 0 bases and the J gene lost 1 base, with 7 bases spanning the gap. Germline values: CDR1 SGDLS, CDR2 YYNGEE. The CDR3 length is 14 residues. The CDR3 loop is CASSVAGTNTEAFF. The CDR3, as DNA: TGTGCCAGCAGCGTAGCGGGTACGAACACTGAAGCTTTCTTT.

CDR3 sequence (DNA): TGTGCCAGTAGTCCGGGGGGACTAGTTCACGAGACCCAGTACTTC. This sequence encodes CASSPGGLVHETQYF. The chain couples TRBV19 to TRBJ2-5; 8 bases align to TRBD2. The junction had 10 bases not matched to a gene; V was cut back by 5 bases and J by 5 bases. Germline-derived CDR1 and CDR2 are LNHDA and SQIVND (reference sequence). CDR3 size: 15 residues.

The chain uses TRBV13 and TRBJ2-5, with TRBD2 matching over 15 bases. Trimming cost V 2 bases and J 5 bases; bases outside gene matches: 12. The CDR3 consists of 19 residues. The germline CDR1 and CDR2 sequences are PRHDT and FYEKMQ (reference sequence). The CDR3 DNA follows: TGTGCCAGCAGCTTATATGGGACAGAAGGGACTAGCGGGGGGGAGACCCAGTACTTC. This sequence encodes CASSLYGTEGTSGGETQYF.

V is TRBV7-8 and J is TRBJ2-7; the match to TRBD2 covers 7 bases. The V segment lost 1 base and the J segment 7 bases; nucleotides outside the gene matches: 10. Germline CDR1 and CDR2: SGHVS and FQNEAQ. The CDR3 has 15 amino acids. For the CDR3, the DNA is TGTGCCAGCAGCTTAGAGTTAGCGGGTATGGGAGAGCAGTACTTC. Protein product: CASSLELAGMGEQYF. The whole variable domain, remainder taken from reference TRBV7-8 and TRBJ2-7, is GAGVSQSPRYKVAKRGQDVALRCDPISGHVSLFWYQQALGQGPEFLTYFQNEAQLDKSGLPSDRFFAERPEGSVSTLKIQRTQQEDSAVYLCASSLELAGMGEQYFGPGTRLTVT.

This clone has only one observation. This chain connects TRBV11-3 to TRBJ2-2, with D perhaps matching TRBD2 (6 bases). Between the trimmed V and J ends, which lost 0 bases and 4 bases, there was a span of 9 bases. The CDR3 has 15 amino acids. The germline V gene encodes CDR1 SGHNT and CDR2 YENEEA. This chain's CDR3 is CASSLDGGGTGELFF. As DNA, the CDR3 is TGTGCCAGCAGCTTAGATGGGGGAGGCACCGGGGAGCTGTTTTTT.

This chain links TRBV9 with TRBJ1-2, with D hard to call. The ends were cut back, 0 bases at V and 0 bases at J, with 12 bases in the middle. The CDR3 spans 16 residues. Germline assignment: CDR1 SGDLS and CDR2 YYNGEE. CDR3 in amino acids: CASSVAGQEANYGYTF. The CDR3 DNA reads TGTGCCAGCAGCGTAGCTGGGCAGGAAGCTAACTATGGCTACACCTTC.

The CDR3: CASSILAGQIYNEQFF. The CDR3 bases are TGCGCCAGCAGCATCTTAGCGGGGCAAATCTACAATGAGCAGTTCTTC. The chain uses TRBV5-1 and TRBJ2-1, with TRBD2 matching over 8 bases. Germline CDR1 is SGHRS and CDR2 is YFSETQ. There are 16 residues in the CDR3. V was clipped by 4 bases and J by 3 bases; unmatched bases: 9.

The J gene is TRBJ1-6, the V gene TRBV11-2; the D is unclear. Looked up from germline, CDR1 is SGHAT and CDR2 is FQNNGV. The length of the CDR3 is 18 residues. V was trimmed by 2 bases and J by 0 bases, leaving 14 bases between them. CDR3 amino acids: CASSLLNSLSSYNSPLHF. CDR3 nucleotides: TGTGCCAGCAGCTTATTGAACAGTCTAAGCTCCTATAATTCACCCCTCCACTTT.

The chain has TRBV7-3 and TRBJ2-6; D is undetermined. The V end was cut by 5 bases, the J end by 1 base, with 12 bases between. From germline, CDR1 is SGHTA and CDR2 FQGTGA. The CDR3 contains 16 residues. CDR3 DNA: TGTGCCAGCAGCCTTTATTTTCGGTCTGGGGCCAACGTCCTGACTTTC. Translation: CASSLYFRSGANVLTF.

V usage is TRBV7-9 and J usage is TRBJ2-1; tentatively, D is TRBD2 (8 bases). This CDR3 comprises 18 residues. The germline gives CDR1 SEHNR, CDR2 FQNEAQ (reference sequence). Trimming cost V 5 bases and J 3 bases, with 23 bases left between them. CDR3 residues: CASSPAGGTSGFYNEQFF. The CDR3 DNA is TGTGCCAGCAGCCCAGCAGGGGGAACTAGCGGATTCTACAATGAGCAGTTCTTC. The whole variable domain, remainder taken from reference TRBV7-9 and TRBJ2-1, is DTGVSQNPRHKITKRGQNVTFRCDPISEHNRLYWYRQTLGQGPEFLTYFQNEAQLEKSRLLSDRFSAERPKGSFSTLEIQRTEQGDSAMYLCASSPAGGTSGFYNEQFFGPGTRLTVL.

The chain links TRBV5-8 to TRBJ2-2, with D hard to call. This CDR3 is built from 17 residues. V lost 2 bases, J lost 7 bases, and 21 bases lay in between. From germline, CDR1 is SGHTS and CDR2 YDEGEE. The CDR3 loop is CASSFIASGVSGGELFF. CDR3 coding DNA: TGTGCCAGCAGCTTTATCGCTTCGGGTGTCTCGGGCGGGGAGCTGTTTTTT.

This clone was counted a few times. Compared with germline, one end of the junction differs, possibly owing to a read error. The V and J genes are TRBV7-9 and TRBJ2-7; possible D gene TRBD2, 5 bases. In germline, CDR1 is SEHNR, CDR2 FQNEAQ (reference sequence). CDR3 size: 13 residues. In DNA form, the CDR3 reads TGTGCCAGCAGCGTAGCCGGGAACTACGAGCAGTACTTC. Translation: CASSVAGNYEQYF.

V is TRBV2 and J is TRBJ2-7; TRBD2 aligns across 11 bases. Germline lookup yields CDR1 SNHLY and CDR2 FYNNEI. This CDR3 region has 15 residues. Losses at the gene ends were 2 bases for V and 9 bases for J; bases not matched to a gene: 9. CDR3 DNA: TGTGCCAGCAGTGAATTAGCGGGAGGGTCCAACGGGCAGTACTTC. Protein: CASSELAGGSNGQYF.

The chain employs TRBV2 and TRBJ1-5; TRBD1 might be the D (5 bases). This CDR3 is 15 amino acids long. Germline values: CDR1 SNHLY, CDR2 FYNNEI. V dropped 3 bases and J dropped 0 bases, with 9 bases sitting between them. As DNA, the CDR3 is TGTGCCAGCAGTGACAGGGCCCATAGCAATCAGCCCCAGCATTTT. Its translation is CASSDRAHSNQPQHF.